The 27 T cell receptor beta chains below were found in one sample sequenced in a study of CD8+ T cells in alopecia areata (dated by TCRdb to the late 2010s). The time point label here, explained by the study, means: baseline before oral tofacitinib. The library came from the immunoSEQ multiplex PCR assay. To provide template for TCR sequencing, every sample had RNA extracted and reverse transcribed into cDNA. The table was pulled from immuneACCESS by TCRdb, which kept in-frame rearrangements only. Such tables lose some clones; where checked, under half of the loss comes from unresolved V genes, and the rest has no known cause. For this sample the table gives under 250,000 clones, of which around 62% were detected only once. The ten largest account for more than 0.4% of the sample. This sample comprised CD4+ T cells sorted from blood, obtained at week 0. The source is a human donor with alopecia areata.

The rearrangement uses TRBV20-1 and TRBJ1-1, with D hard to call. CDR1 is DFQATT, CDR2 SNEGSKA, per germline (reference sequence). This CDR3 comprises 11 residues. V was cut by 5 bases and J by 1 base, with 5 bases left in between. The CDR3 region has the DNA TGCAGTGCTGGGCAGAACACTGAAGCTTTCTTT. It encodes CSAGQNTEAFF.

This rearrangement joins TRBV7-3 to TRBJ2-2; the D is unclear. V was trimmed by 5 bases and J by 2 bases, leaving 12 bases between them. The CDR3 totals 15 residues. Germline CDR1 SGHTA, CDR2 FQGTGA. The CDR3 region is CASSPQELNTGELFF. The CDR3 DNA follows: TGTGCCAGCAGCCCGCAAGAACTAAACACCGGGGAGCTGTTTTTT.

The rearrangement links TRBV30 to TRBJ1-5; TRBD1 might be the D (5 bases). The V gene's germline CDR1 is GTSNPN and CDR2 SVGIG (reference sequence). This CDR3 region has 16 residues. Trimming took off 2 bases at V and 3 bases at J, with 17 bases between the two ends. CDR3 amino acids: CAWSRGNGRVNQPQHF. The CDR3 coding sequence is TGTGCCTGGAGTCGGGGGAACGGGCGGGTCAATCAGCCCCAGCATTTT.

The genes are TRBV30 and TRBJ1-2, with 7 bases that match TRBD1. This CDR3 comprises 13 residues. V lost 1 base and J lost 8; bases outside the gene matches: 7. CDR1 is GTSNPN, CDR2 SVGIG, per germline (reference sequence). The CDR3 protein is CAWSAQQGNGYTF. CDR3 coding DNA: TGTGCCTGGAGTGCCCAACAGGGGAACGGCTACACCTTC.

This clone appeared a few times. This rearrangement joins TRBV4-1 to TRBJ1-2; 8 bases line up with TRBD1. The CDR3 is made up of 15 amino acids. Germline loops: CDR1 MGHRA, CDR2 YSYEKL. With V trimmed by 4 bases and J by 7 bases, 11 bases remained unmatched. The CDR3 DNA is TGCGCCAGCAGCCCTACCTGGCAGGGGGCGAGTGGCTACACCTTC. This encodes CASSPTWQGASGYTF.

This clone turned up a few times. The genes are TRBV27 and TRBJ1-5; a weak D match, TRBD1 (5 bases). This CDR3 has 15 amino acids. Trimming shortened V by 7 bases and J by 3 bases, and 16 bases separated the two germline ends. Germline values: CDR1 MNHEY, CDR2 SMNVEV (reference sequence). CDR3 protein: CASKTLAGDNQPQHF. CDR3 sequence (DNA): TGTGCCAGCAAGACCCTCGCGGGGGACAATCAGCCCCAGCATTTT.

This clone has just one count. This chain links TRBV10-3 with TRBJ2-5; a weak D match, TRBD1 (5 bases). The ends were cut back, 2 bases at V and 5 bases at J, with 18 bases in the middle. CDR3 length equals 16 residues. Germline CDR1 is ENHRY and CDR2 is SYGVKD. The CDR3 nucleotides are TGTGCCATCAGTGAGAATGGTGGCAGGGTAGGGGAGACCCAGTACTTC. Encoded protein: CAISENGGRVGETQYF.

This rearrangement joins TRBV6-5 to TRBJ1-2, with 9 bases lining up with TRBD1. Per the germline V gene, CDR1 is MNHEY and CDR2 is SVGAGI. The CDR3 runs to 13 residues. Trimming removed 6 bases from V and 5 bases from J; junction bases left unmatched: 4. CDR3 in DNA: TGTGCCAGCAGGGAAGACAGGGGGTATGGCTACACCTTC. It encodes CASREDRGYGYTF.

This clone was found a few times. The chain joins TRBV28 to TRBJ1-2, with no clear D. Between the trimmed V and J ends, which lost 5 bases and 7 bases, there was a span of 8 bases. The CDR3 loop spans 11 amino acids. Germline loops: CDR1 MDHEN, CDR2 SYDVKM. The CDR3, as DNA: TGTGCCAGCAGTAAAGATATTGGCTACACCTTC. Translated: CASSKDIGYTF.

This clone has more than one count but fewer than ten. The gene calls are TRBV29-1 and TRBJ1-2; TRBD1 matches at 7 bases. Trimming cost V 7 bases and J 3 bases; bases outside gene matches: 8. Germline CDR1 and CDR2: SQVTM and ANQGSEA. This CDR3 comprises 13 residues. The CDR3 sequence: CSAENGQDYGYTF. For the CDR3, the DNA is TGCAGCGCCGAGAATGGACAGGACTATGGCTACACCTTC.

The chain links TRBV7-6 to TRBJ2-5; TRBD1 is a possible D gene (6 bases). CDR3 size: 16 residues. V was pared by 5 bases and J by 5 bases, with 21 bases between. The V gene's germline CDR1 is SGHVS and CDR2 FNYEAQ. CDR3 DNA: TGTGCCAGCAGCCTAGACGCAGGGGTCCATTCGGAGACCCAGTACTTC. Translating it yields CASSLDAGVHSETQYF.

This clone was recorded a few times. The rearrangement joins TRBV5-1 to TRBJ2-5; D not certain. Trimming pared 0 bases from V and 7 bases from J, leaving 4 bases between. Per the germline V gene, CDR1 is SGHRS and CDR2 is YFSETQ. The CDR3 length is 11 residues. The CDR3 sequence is CASSLDGTQYF. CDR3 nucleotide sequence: TGCGCCAGCAGCTTGGATGGGACCCAGTACTTC.

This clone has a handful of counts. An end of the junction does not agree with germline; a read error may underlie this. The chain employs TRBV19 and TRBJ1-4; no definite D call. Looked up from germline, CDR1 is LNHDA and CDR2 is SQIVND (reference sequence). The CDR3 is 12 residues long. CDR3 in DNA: TGTGCCAGTAGTTTGTCCAATGAAAAGCTGTTTTTT. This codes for CASSLSNEKLFF. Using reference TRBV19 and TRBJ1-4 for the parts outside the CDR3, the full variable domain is DGGITQSPKYLFRKEGQNVTLSCEQNLNHDAMYWYRQDPGQGLRLIYYSQIVNDFQKGDIAEGYSVSREKKESFPLTVTSAQKNPTAFYLCASSLSNEKLFFGSGTQLSVL.

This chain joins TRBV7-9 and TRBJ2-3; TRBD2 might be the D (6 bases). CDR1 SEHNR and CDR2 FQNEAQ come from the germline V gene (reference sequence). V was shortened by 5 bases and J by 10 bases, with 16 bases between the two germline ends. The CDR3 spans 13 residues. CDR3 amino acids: CASSAMSGTSQYF. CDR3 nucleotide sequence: TGTGCCAGCAGCGCCATGTCGGGGACTTCGCAGTATTTT. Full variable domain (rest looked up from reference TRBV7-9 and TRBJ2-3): DTGVSQNPRHKITKRGQNVTFRCDPISEHNRLYWYRQTLGQGPEFLTYFQNEAQLEKSRLLSDRFSAERPKGSFSTLEIQRTEQGDSAMYLCASSAMSGTSQYFGPGTRLTVL.

DNA for the CDR3: TGTGCCAGCAGCTCGCGTAGGGTCGGGGCGCGTGGAAACACCATATATTTT. Translation gives CASSSRRVGARGNTIYF. The V call is TRBV7-8, the J call TRBJ1-3; TRBD1 is a possible D gene (5 bases). Trimming removed 4 bases from V and 3 bases from J, with 19 bases in between. Germline V gene sequence: CDR1 SGHVS, CDR2 FQNEAQ. The CDR3 loop spans 17 amino acids. Looking up the rest from reference TRBV7-8 and TRBJ1-3 gives the full variable domain: GAGVSQSPRYKVAKRGQDVALRCDPISGHVSLFWYQQALGQGPEFLTYFQNEAQLDKSGLPSDRFFAERPEGSVSTLKIQRTQQEDSAVYLCASSSRRVGARGNTIYFGEGSWLTVV.

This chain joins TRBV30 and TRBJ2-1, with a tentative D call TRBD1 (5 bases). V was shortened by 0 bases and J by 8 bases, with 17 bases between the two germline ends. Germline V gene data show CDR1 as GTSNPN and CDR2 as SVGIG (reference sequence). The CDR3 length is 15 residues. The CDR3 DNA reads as TGTGCCTGGAGTGTACTGGCAGGGTCCCGCTATGAGCAGTTCTTC. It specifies CAWSVLAGSRYEQFF.

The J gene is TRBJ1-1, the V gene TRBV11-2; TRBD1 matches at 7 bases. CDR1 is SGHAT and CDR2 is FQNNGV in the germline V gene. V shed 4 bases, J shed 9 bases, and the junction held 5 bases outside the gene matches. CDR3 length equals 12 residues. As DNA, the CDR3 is TGTGCCAGCAGCTCCAGGACAGGAAAAGCTTTCTTT. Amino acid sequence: CASSSRTGKAFF.

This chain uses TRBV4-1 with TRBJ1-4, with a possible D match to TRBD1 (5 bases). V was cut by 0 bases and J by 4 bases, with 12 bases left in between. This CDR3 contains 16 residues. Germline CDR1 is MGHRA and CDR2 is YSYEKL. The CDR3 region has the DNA TGCGCCAGCAGCCAAGATCCGGACACGTTTAATGAAAAACTGTTTTTT. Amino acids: CASSQDPDTFNEKLFF.

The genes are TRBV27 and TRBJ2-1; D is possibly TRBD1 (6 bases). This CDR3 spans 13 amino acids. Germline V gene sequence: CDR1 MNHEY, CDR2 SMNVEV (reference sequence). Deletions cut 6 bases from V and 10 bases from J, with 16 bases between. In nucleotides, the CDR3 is TGTGCCAGCAGATACACCGGGACACCGGAGCAGTTCTTC. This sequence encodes CASRYTGTPEQFF.

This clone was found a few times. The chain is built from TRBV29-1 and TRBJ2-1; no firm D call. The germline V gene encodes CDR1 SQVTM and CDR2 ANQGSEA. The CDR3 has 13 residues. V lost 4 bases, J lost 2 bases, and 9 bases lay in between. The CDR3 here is CSVGQATYNEQFF. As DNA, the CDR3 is TGCAGCGTTGGTCAGGCTACCTACAATGAGCAGTTCTTC.

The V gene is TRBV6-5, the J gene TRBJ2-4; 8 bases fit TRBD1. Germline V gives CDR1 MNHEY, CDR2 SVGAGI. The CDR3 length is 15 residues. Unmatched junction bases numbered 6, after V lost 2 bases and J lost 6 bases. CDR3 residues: CASSYALTGANIQYF. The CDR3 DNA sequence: TGTGCCAGCAGTTACGCCCTGACAGGGGCAAACATTCAGTACTTC.

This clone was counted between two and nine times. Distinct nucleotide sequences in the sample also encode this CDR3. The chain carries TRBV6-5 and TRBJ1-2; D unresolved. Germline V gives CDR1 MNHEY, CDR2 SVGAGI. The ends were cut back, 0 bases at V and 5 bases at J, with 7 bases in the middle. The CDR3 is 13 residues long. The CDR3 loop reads CASSYSLRYGYTF. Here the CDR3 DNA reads TGTGCCAGCAGTTACTCACTTCGATATGGCTACACCTTC.

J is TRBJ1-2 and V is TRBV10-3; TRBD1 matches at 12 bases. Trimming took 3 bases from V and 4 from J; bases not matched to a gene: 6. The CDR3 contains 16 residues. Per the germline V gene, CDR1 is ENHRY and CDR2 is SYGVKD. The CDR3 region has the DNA TGTGCCATCAGTGACCGGGACAGGGGGCCTTCCTATGGCTACACCTTC. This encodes CAISDRDRGPSYGYTF.

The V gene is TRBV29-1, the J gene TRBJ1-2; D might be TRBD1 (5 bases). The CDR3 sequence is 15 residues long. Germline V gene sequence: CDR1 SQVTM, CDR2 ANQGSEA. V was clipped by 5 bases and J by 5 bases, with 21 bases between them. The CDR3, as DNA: TGCAGCGTTAAACGCACCAGGGCCCACGGGTATGGCTACACCTTC. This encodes CSVKRTRAHGYGYTF.

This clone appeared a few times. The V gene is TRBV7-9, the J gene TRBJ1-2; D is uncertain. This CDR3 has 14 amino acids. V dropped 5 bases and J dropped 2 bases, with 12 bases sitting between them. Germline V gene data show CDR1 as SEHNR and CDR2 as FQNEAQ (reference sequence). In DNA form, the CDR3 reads TGTGCCAGCAGCCAACCTGCCCTCAACTATGGCTACACCTTC. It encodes CASSQPALNYGYTF. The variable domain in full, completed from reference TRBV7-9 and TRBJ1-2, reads DTGVSQNPRHKITKRGQNVTFRCDPISEHNRLYWYRQTLGQGPEFLTYFQNEAQLEKSRLLSDRFSAERPKGSFSTLEIQRTEQGDSAMYLCASSQPALNYGYTFGSGTRLTVV.

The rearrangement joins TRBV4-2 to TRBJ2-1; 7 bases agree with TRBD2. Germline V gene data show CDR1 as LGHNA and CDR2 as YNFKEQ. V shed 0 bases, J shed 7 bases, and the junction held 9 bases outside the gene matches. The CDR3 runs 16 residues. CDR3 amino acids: CASSQEGGGSKNEQFF. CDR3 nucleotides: TGTGCCAGCAGCCAAGAGGGGGGAGGGAGTAAGAATGAGCAGTTCTTC.

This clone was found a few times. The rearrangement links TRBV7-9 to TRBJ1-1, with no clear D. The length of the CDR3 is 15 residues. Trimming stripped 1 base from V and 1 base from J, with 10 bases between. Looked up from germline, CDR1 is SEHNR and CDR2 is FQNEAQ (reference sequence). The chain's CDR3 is CASSLGTATNTEAFF. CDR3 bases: TGTGCCAGCAGCTTAGGTACAGCAACGAACACTGAAGCTTTCTTT.